This T cell receptor (beta chain) was identified in a study of CD8+CD57+ T cells in acquired aplastic anemia. In its sample, this clonotype was seen many times. The antigen is undetermined. The study, taken as a whole, reports: The same twenty-nine CD8+ CDR3 sequences occurred in patients and in controls.

The CDR3 totals 15 residues. V lost 4 bases and J lost 4, with 17 bases in between. Germline CDR1 SGHKS, CDR2 YYEKEE (reference sequence). An expansion of CD8+CD57+ cells by flow cytometry had been shown in patients chosen for sequencing. Patients had received no therapy at the time of blood sampling. Genomic DNA, the template, was used for profiling of the TCR beta VDJ and CDR3. TCRdb re-derived calls from the reads in MiXCR, one entry per CDR3 protein. The sample carries 200,000 to 300,000 distinct CDR3 sequences, about 44% recorded once. The sequenced sample was sorted CD4+, CD8+, or CD8+CD57+ T cells (not recorded which) from PBMCs. The source is a human donor with aplastic anemia. The rearrangement joins TRBV5-5 to TRBJ1-1; perhaps TRBD1 as D (5 bases). The CDR3 is CASSPHPGTVTEAFF. As DNA, the CDR3 is TGTGCCAGCAGCCCCCACCCCGGGACGGTCACTGAAGCTTTCTTT.